One and the same sample provided the 32 T cell receptor beta chains below, sequenced in a study of T cells in tuberculosis. Thawed, overnight-rested PBMC were stained with GMM-loaded CD1B tetramer, viability dye and anti-CD3, then sorted. The CD1B tetramers carried C32 glucose monomycolate purified from Rhodococcus equi. Some clones are missing from TCRdb's copy, which holds only in-frame ones; the method was immunoSEQ multiplex PCR. The sample carries about 88,000 clones, just over 90% recorded once. Sequencing was done on a sample of CD1b-GMM tetramer-negative cells sorted from PBMCs. The receptors were gathered from an adult woman with latent tuberculosis.

The V and J genes are TRBV5-1 and TRBJ2-7, with D possibly TRBD2 on 6 matching bases. Looked up from germline, CDR1 is SGHRS and CDR2 is YFSETQ. The CDR3 has 14 amino acids. V was trimmed by 8 bases and J by 0 bases, leaving 15 bases between them. The CDR3 bases are TGCGCCAGTACCAAGGCGGGGAGCTCCTACGAGCAGTACTTC. Amino acid sequence: CASTKAGSSYEQYF.

A few counts support this clone. The chain links TRBV6-6 to TRBJ1-1, with a weak D call TRBD1 (5 bases). V lost 6 bases and J lost 8, with 10 bases in between. The length of the CDR3 is 11 residues. Per the germline V gene, CDR1 is MNHNY and CDR2 is SVGAGI (reference sequence). The CDR3 loop reads CASSRGGEAFF. The CDR3 DNA is TGTGCCAGCAGCCGCGGGGGAGAAGCTTTCTTT.

This chain connects TRBV4-1 to TRBJ1-5, with unresolved D. Per the germline V gene, CDR1 is MGHRA and CDR2 is YSYEKL. This CDR3 is 17 amino acids long. V lost 0 bases and J lost 0, with 12 bases in between. The CDR3 coding sequence is TGCGCCAGCAGCCAAGATTTAGCGCTTGATAGCAATCAGCCCCAGCATTTT. Translating gives CASSQDLALDSNQPQHF.

This chain uses TRBV6-5 with TRBJ1-4; 7 bases map to TRBD1. Trimming removed 6 bases from V and 2 bases from J; junction bases left unmatched: 3. The CDR3 has 14 amino acids. Germline V gene lookup returns CDR1 MNHEY and CDR2 SVGAGI. The CDR3 here is CASSPGQTNEKLFF. For the CDR3, the DNA is TGTGCCAGCAGCCCGGGACAGACTAATGAAAAACTGTTTTTT.

The chain joins TRBV19 to TRBJ1-6; D ambiguous. CDR3 length: 14 residues. V was trimmed by 10 bases and J by 7 bases, leaving 17 bases between them. Germline CDR1 LNHDA, CDR2 SQIVND (reference sequence). For the CDR3, the DNA is TGTGCCACCTCAGTGGGAGTGGAGAATTCACCCCTCCACTTT. The encoded protein is CATSVGVENSPLHF.

The chain couples TRBV28 to TRBJ1-2, with unresolved D. Germline V gene lookup returns CDR1 MDHEN and CDR2 SYDVKM. The CDR3 has 19 residues. Deletions cut 6 bases from V and 4 bases from J, with 30 bases between. The CDR3: CASRRPRAAKSLAPYGYTF. As DNA, the CDR3 is TGTGCCAGCAGAAGACCGAGAGCGGCTAAGTCGCTTGCCCCCTATGGCTACACCTTC.

V usage is TRBV30 and J usage is TRBJ2-1; 8 nucleotides match TRBD1. Germline trimming cut 2 bases from V and 5 bases from J; bases unmatched to any gene: 5. CDR3 length: 14 amino acids. CDR1 and CDR2 (germline): GTSNPN, SVGIG (reference sequence). CDR3 in amino acids: CAWSIGTGDNEQFF. The CDR3, as DNA: TGTGCCTGGAGTATAGGGACAGGAGACAATGAGCAGTTCTTC.

This chain joins TRBV5-1 and TRBJ1-1, with a weak D call TRBD1 (6 bases). CDR1 and CDR2 from the germline V gene are SGHRS and YFSETQ. The CDR3 contains 13 residues. The germline V and J ends were trimmed by 3 bases and 4 bases, with 10 bases remaining between them. Here the CDR3 DNA reads TGCGCCAGCAGCTCTGGACAGATCACTGAAGCTTTCTTT. Translation: CASSSGQITEAFF.

The gene calls are TRBV5-1 and TRBJ1-3; D gene uncertain. Germline-derived CDR1 and CDR2 are SGHRS and YFSETQ. V was cut by 0 bases and J by 0 bases, with 7 bases left in between. The CDR3 is made up of 15 amino acids. CDR3 loop: CASSLVPSSGNTIYF. The DNA for the CDR3 is TGCGCCAGCAGCTTGGTCCCGAGCTCTGGAAACACCATATATTTT.

This clone appeared once. The gene calls are TRBV19 and TRBJ2-3; TRBD2 matches at 8 bases. CDR3 length equals 13 residues. V gave up 8 bases and J gave up 3 bases; unmatched junction bases: 4. CDR1 and CDR2 (germline): LNHDA, SQIVND (reference sequence). CDR3 DNA sequence: TGTGCCAGTGGAGCGGGGGAGACAGATACGCAGTATTTT. Protein sequence: CASGAGETDTQYF.

The chain combines TRBV5-1 with TRBJ2-1; D uncertain. Germline assignment: CDR1 SGHRS and CDR2 YFSETQ. The germline V and J ends were trimmed by 4 bases and 10 bases, with 27 bases remaining between them. CDR3 length: 17 residues. The CDR3: CASSDTTDYLLMREQFF. The CDR3 bases are TGCGCCAGCAGCGATACCACCGATTACTTACTAATGAGGGAGCAGTTCTTC.

The chain is built from TRBV7-6 and TRBJ1-2, with D perhaps matching TRBD1 (6 bases). CDR1 is SGHVS, CDR2 FNYEAQ, per germline. V lost 0 bases, J lost 8 bases, and 16 bases lay in between. The CDR3 runs 15 residues. CDR3 sequence: CASSLAFQGRRGYTF. DNA for the CDR3: TGTGCCAGCAGCTTAGCGTTCCAGGGGAGAAGGGGCTACACCTTC.

The genes are TRBV29-1 and TRBJ1-1; no clear D. The CDR3 has 13 residues. The V end was cut by 6 bases, the J end by 0 bases, with 11 bases between. Germline CDR1 is SQVTM and CDR2 is ANQGSEA. The CDR3 region is CSVERRLNTEAFF. CDR3 bases: TGCAGCGTCGAGAGGCGGCTGAACACTGAAGCTTTCTTT.

V gene TRBV7-2 combines with J gene TRBJ2-5; 14 nucleotides line up with TRBD2. There are 18 residues in the CDR3. CDR1 and CDR2 from the germline V gene are SGHTA and FQGNSA. V lost 5 bases, J lost 2 bases, and 10 bases stayed unmatched. As DNA, the CDR3 is TGTGCCAGCAGCCCCCGAGGACTAGCGGGGGGCCCACAAGAGACCCAGTACTTC. Amino acids: CASSPRGLAGGPQETQYF.

This clone was detected only once. The V gene is TRBV25-1, the J gene TRBJ1-3; 7 positions agree with TRBD1. There are 14 residues in the CDR3. The V segment lost 4 bases and the J segment 4 bases; nucleotides outside the gene matches: 4. Looked up from germline, CDR1 is MGHDK and CDR2 is SYGVNS. The chain's CDR3 is CASSVSRGGNTIYF. CDR3 DNA sequence: TGTGCCAGCAGTGTGTCCAGGGGGGGAAACACCATATATTTT.

The chain recombines TRBV19 with TRBJ2-3; TRBD1 is a possible D gene (8 bases). Germline lookup yields CDR1 LNHDA and CDR2 SQIVND (reference sequence). The CDR3 runs 14 residues. Trimming cost V 6 bases and J 6 bases, with 16 bases left between them. CDR3 loop: CASSQQGGRDTQYF. The CDR3 nucleotides read TGTGCCAGTAGCCAACAGGGGGGGAGGGATACGCAGTATTTT.

The genes are TRBV27 and TRBJ2-7; a possible D gene is TRBD2 (7 bases). The CDR3 sequence is 15 residues long. V gave up 3 bases and J gave up 2 bases, with 14 bases separating them. CDR1 and CDR2 (germline): MNHEY, SMNVEV (reference sequence). CDR3 residues: CASSFTGRVTYEQYF. As DNA, the CDR3 is TGTGCCAGCAGTTTCACAGGGAGGGTGACCTACGAGCAGTACTTC.

V usage is TRBV6-1 and J usage is TRBJ2-7; D is ambiguous. The CDR3 consists of 14 residues. V shed 8 bases and J shed 7 bases, with 21 bases lying between them. Germline values: CDR1 MNHNS, CDR2 SASEGT. CDR3 residues: CASAQPGLIREQYF. The CDR3 region has the DNA TGTGCCAGCGCCCAACCTGGGCTGATTAGAGAGCAGTACTTC.

This chain links TRBV9 with TRBJ2-3; 8 bases fit TRBD2. With 3 bases clipped from V and 0 bases from J, the junction kept 3 bases outside the gene matches. The CDR3 is made up of 15 amino acids. From germline, CDR1 is SGDLS and CDR2 YYNGEE. The CDR3 nucleotides read TGTGCCAGCAGCGCCACTAGCGGCAGCACAGATACGCAGTATTTT. Translation: CASSATSGSTDTQYF.

V and J are TRBV25-1 and TRBJ2-4; no clear D. CDR3 length: 17 amino acids. The germline CDR1 and CDR2 sequences are MGHDK and SYGVNS. Trimming took 9 bases from V and 0 from J, leaving 21 bases between them. The CDR3 DNA is TGTGCCAGACCAGGCAGCCCCGGCCTCTTAGCCAAAAACATTCAGTACTTC. Its translation is CARPGSPGLLAKNIQYF.

The chain is built from TRBV27 and TRBJ1-5, with a tentative D call TRBD1 (5 bases). Germline values: CDR1 MNHEY, CDR2 SMNVEV (reference sequence). The CDR3 extends over 15 amino acids. The V and J ends lost 5 bases and 0 bases respectively, with 11 bases between them. The CDR3 DNA sequence: TGTGCCAGCAGTAGAACAGGTCTTAGCAATCAGCCCCAGCATTTT. Protein sequence: CASSRTGLSNQPQHF.

This sequence joins TRBV7-2 and TRBJ1-2, with 7 positions matching TRBD1. The germline CDR1 and CDR2 sequences are SGHTA and FQGNSA. V dropped 5 bases and J dropped 4; count of bases not matched to a gene: 4. The CDR3 runs 13 residues. The CDR3 loop is CASSLGQVYGYTF. In nucleotides, the CDR3 is TGTGCCAGCAGCCTCGGACAGGTCTATGGCTACACCTTC. Variable domain in full (rest from reference TRBV7-2 and TRBJ1-2): GAGVSQSPSNKVTEKGKDVELRCDPISGHTALYWYRQSLGQGLEFLIYFQGNSAPDKSGLPSDRFSAERTGGSVSTLTIQRTQQEDSAVYLCASSLGQVYGYTFGSGTRLTVV.

For the CDR3, the DNA is TGTGCCATCAGGGAGACAGAAAGCTCCTACGAGCAGTACGTC. Protein sequence: CAIRETESSYEQYV. V gene TRBV10-3 combines with J gene TRBJ2-7, with a possible D match to TRBD1 (5 bases). The CDR3 runs 14 residues. Germline loops: CDR1 ENHRY, CDR2 SYGVKD. Trimming shortened V by 6 bases and J by 0 bases, and 12 bases separated the two germline ends.

The gene calls are TRBV21-1 and TRBJ1-5; the D call TRBD1 from the table was never checked on the DNA. TRBV21-1 is a recognized pseudogene. The CDR3 extends over 14 amino acids. CDR3 loop: CASSKTDSNQPQHF. CDR3 coding DNA: TGTGCCAGCAGCAAGACAGATAGCAATCAGCCCCAGCATTTT.

CDR3 in DNA: TGTGCCAGCAGCTTAGGAGGGGGCAAAGAGACCCAGTACTTC. Translating gives CASSLGGGKETQYF. The V gene is TRBV11-2, the J gene TRBJ2-5, with 7 bases that match TRBD1. The CDR3 consists of 14 residues. Trimming cost V 1 base and J 3 bases; bases outside gene matches: 2. Germline V lookup: CDR1 SGHAT, CDR2 FQNNGV.

The rearrangement links TRBV27 to TRBJ2-7; 7 bases fit TRBD2. Germline CDR1 and CDR2: MNHEY and SMNVEV (reference sequence). After removal of 3 bases from V and 7 bases from J, the junction contained 3 bases not matched to a gene. The CDR3 runs 12 residues. The CDR3: CASSFGGEEQYF. CDR3 DNA sequence: TGTGCCAGCAGTTTTGGGGGGGAAGAGCAGTACTTC.

This rearrangement joins TRBV14 to TRBJ1-4; no reliable D call. CDR3 size: 13 residues. V was shortened by 0 bases and J by 10 bases, with 9 bases between the two germline ends. Germline-derived CDR1 and CDR2 are SGHDN and FVKESK. The CDR3 DNA is TGTGCCAGCAGCCAAGAAGTGGTCGGAAAACTGTTTTTT. Translating it yields CASSQEVVGKLFF.

This rearrangement joins TRBV2 to TRBJ2-5; TRBD2 matches 9 bases. Germline CDR1 reads SNHLY; CDR2 reads FYNNEI. CDR3 length equals 16 residues. J lost 5 bases, V lost 5 bases, and 12 bases had no gene match. The chain's CDR3 is CASSWYSGGGLETQYF. The CDR3 DNA is TGTGCCAGCAGTTGGTATAGCGGGGGTGGGTTGGAGACCCAGTACTTC.

The chain combines TRBV7-2 with TRBJ2-3; D might be TRBD2 (5 bases). V was cut by 6 bases and J by 1 base, with 14 bases left in between. Germline values: CDR1 SGHTA, CDR2 FQGNSA. The CDR3 is 15 amino acids. CDR3 in amino acids: CASRPEGLGTDTQYF. As DNA, the CDR3 is TGTGCCAGCAGGCCCGAGGGCTTGGGCACAGATACGCAGTATTTT.

This clone was observed a single time. This sequence joins TRBV2 and TRBJ2-7; 8 positions match TRBD1. Trimming removed 3 bases from V and 3 bases from J; junction bases left unmatched: 7. Germline V gene lookup returns CDR1 SNHLY and CDR2 FYNNEI. The CDR3 extends over 15 amino acids. The CDR3 spells CASSEYRTGNYEQYF. In DNA, the CDR3 is TGTGCCAGCAGTGAGTACCGGACAGGGAACTACGAGCAGTACTTC.

This chain links TRBV28 with TRBJ2-5, with D perhaps matching TRBD2 (5 bases). The V end was cut by 6 bases, the J end by 2 bases, with 10 bases between. The CDR3 runs 13 residues. The V gene's germline CDR1 is MDHEN and CDR2 SYDVKM. The CDR3 DNA reads as TGTGCCAGCAGCCCCGACTATCAAGAGACCCAGTACTTC. Protein product: CASSPDYQETQYF.

The chain couples TRBV10-3 to TRBJ1-4; 9 bases fit TRBD1. The CDR3 is 13 amino acids. Germline V gene lookup returns CDR1 ENHRY and CDR2 SYGVKD. The J segment lost 6 bases and the V segment lost 6 bases, leaving 2 bases of the junction unmatched. In DNA, the CDR3 is TGTGCCATCAGCAGACAGGGGGATGAAAAACTGTTTTTT. It codes for CAISRQGDEKLFF.